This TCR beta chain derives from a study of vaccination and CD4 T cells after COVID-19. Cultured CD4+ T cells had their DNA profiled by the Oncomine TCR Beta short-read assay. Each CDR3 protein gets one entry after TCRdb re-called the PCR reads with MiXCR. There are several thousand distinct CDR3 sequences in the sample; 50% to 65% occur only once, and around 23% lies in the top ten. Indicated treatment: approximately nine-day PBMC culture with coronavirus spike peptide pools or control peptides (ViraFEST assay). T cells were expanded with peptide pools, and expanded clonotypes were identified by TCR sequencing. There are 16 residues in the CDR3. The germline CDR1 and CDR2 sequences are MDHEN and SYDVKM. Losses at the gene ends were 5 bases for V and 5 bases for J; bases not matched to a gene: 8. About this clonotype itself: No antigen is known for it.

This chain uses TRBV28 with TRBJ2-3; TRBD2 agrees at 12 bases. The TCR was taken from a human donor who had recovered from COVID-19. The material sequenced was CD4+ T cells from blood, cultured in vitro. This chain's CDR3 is CASSPLAGGSEDTQYF. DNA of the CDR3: TGTGCCAGCAGTCCCCTAGCGGGAGGGTCCGAAGATACGCAGTATTTT.